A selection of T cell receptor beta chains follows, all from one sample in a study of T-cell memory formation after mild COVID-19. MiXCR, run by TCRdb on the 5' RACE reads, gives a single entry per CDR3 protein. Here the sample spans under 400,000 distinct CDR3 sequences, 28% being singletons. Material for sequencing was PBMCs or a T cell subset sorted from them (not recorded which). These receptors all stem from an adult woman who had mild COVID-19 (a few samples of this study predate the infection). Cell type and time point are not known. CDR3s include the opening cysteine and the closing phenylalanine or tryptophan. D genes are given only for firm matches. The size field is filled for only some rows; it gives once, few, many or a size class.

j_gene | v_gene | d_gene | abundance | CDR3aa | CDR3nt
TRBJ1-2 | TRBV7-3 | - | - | CASSLSPDLDGYTF | TGTGCCAGCAGCTTAAGTCCGGACCTGGATGGCTACACCTTC
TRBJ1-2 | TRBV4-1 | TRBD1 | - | CASSHSTGGYYGYTF | TGCGCCAGCAGCCACTCGACAGGGGGCTACTATGGCTACACCTTC
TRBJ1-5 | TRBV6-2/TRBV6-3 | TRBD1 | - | CASSYLTGYQPQHF | TGTGCCAGCAGTTACTTGACAGGGTATCAGCCCCAGCATTTT
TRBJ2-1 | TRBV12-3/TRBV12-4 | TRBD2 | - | CATSTSGFLLGAFF | TGTGCCACGTCGACTAGCGGCTTTTTGTTGGGCGCTTTCTTC
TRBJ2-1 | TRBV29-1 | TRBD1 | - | CSVRRGQGEQFF | TGCAGCGTTAGACGTGGACAGGGTGAGCAGTTCTTC
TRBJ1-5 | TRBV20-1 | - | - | CSARDRAGRNVAQHF | TGCAGTGCTAGAGATCGGGCAGGGAGGAATGTAGCCCAGCATTTT
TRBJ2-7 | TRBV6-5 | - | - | CASRAGGSDEQYF | TGTGCCAGCAGGGCAGGGGGGTCTGACGAGCAGTACTTC
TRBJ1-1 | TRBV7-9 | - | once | CASSLARLRQSVMSTEAFF | TGTGCCAGCAGCTTAGCGAGGTTGAGACAGTCCGTGATGAGCACTGAAGCTTTCTTT
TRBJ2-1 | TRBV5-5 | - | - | CASSLDRTTNNEQFF | TGTGCCAGCAGCTTGGACCGGACTACAAACAATGAGCAGTTCTTC
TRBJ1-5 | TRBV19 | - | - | CASRPGDVGPQHF | TGTGCCAGCCGACCCGGGGACGTAGGGCCCCAGCATTTT
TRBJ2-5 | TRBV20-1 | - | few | CSARDFRFQETQYF | TGCAGTGCTAGAGATTTCAGATTCCAAGAGACCCAGTACTTC
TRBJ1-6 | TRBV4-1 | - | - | CASSQVSQNSPLHF | TGCGCCAGCAGCCAAGTATCTCAGAATTCACCCCTCCACTTT
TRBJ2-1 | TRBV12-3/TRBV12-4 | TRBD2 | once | CASSSLLAGRHNEQFF | TGTGCCAGCAGTTCACTACTAGCGGGGAGACACAATGAGCAGTTCTTC
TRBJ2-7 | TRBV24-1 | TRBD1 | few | CATSDSRTGPSYEQYF | TGTGCCACCAGTGATTCCCGGACAGGGCCCTCCTACGAGCAGTACTTC
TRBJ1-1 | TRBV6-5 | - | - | CASSYSTGGATEAFF | TGTGCCAGCAGTTACTCGACCGGGGGCGCCACTGAAGCTTTCTTT
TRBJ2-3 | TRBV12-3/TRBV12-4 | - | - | CASRWRGGLSDTQYF | TGTGCCAGCAGATGGAGGGGGGGCCTTTCAGATACGCAGTATTTT
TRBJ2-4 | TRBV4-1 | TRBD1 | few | CASSQWYRGENIQYF | TGCGCCAGCAGCCAATGGTACAGGGGCGAAAACATTCAGTACTTC
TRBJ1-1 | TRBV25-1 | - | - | CASTSTPRVGGFHTEAFF | TGTGCCAGCACCTCCACCCCCCGGGTGGGAGGGTTCCACACTGAAGCTTTCTTT
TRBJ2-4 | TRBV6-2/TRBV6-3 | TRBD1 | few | CASSNRGDIQYF | TGTGCCAGCTCTAACAGGGGTGACATTCAGTACTTC
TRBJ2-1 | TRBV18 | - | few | CASSLDYRNEQFF | TGTGCCAGCTCCTTGGACTACCGAAATGAGCAGTTCTTC
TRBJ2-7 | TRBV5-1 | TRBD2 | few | CASSIRGGDYEQYF | TGCGCCAGCAGCATCCGGGGGGGTGACTACGAGCAGTACTTC
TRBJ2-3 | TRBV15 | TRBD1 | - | CATSSYRGPDTQYF | TGTGCCACCAGCAGCTACAGGGGGCCAGATACGCAGTATTTT
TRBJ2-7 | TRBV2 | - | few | CASIPLAVGYEQYF | TGTGCCAGCATTCCACTAGCAGTGGGCTACGAGCAGTACTTC
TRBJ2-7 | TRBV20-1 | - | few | CSAREASFYEQYF | TGCAGTGCTAGAGAAGCTAGCTTTTACGAGCAGTACTTC
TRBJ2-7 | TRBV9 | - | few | CASSVGLSSYEQYF | TGTGCCAGCAGCGTAGGGTTATCGTCCTACGAGCAGTACTTC
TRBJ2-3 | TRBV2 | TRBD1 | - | CASSDRVGADTQYF | TGTGCCAGCAGCGACAGGGTTGGAGCAGATACGCAGTATTTT
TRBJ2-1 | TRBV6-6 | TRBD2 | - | CASSYGPVSGWYEQFF | TGTGCCAGCAGTTACGGGCCTGTTAGCGGGTGGTATGAGCAGTTCTTC
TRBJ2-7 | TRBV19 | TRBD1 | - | CASSVAGTGMYEQYF | TGTGCCAGTAGTGTAGCCGGGACAGGGATGTACGAGCAGTACTTC
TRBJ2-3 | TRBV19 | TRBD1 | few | CASNDRGGTDTQYF | TGTGCCAGTAATGACAGGGGAGGCACAGATACGCAGTATTTT
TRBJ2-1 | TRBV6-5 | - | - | CASRLSGWEGDEQFF | TGTGCCAGCAGGCTAAGCGGGTGGGAGGGGGATGAGCAGTTCTTC
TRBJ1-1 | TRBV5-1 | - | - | CASSLGSGRSNTEAFF | TGCGCCAGCAGCTTGGGGAGCGGGCGGTCGAACACTGAAGCTTTCTTT
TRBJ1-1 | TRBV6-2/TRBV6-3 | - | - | CASRIRQHRVGAFF | TGTGCCAGCCGAATACGACAGCACCGGGTCGGGGCTTTCTTT
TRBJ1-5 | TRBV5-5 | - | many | CASSLNRDQPQHF | TGTGCCAGCAGCTTGAACCGAGATCAGCCCCAGCATTTT
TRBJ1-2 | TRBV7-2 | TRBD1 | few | CASSIEGTGDGYTF | TGTGCCAGCAGCATCGAGGGGACAGGGGATGGCTACACCTTC
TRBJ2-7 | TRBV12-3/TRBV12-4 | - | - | CASSLNGNEQYF | TGTGCCAGCAGTTTAAACGGAAACGAGCAGTACTTC
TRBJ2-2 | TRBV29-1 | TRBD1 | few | CSVRRQGDTGELFF | TGCAGCGTCCGTCGACAGGGGGACACCGGGGAGCTGTTTTTT
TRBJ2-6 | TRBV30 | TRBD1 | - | CAWSTGSGANVLTF | TGTGCCTGGTCGACAGGGTCCGGGGCCAACGTCCTGACTTTC
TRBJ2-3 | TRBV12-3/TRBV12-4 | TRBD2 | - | CASSLIRLAGTDTQYF | TGTGCCAGCAGTTTAATAAGACTAGCGGGCACAGATACGCAGTATTTT
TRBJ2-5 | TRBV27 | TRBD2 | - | CASSWYSGDQETQYF | TGTGCCAGCAGTTGGTATAGCGGGGACCAAGAGACCCAGTACTTC
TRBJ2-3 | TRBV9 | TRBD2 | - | CASSVENRGGTDTQYF | TGTGCCAGCAGCGTAGAAAATCGGGGGGGCACAGATACGCAGTATTTT
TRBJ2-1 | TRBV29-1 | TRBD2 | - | CSVEGGVPQPGEQFF | TGCAGCGTTGAGGGAGGGGTTCCCCAACCGGGTGAGCAGTTCTTC
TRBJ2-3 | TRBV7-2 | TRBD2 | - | CASSLGGWREGFGTDTQYF | TGTGCCAGCAGCTTAGGAGGTTGGCGGGAGGGGTTTGGCACAGATACGCAGTATTTT
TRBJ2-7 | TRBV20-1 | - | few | CSARDQPGPTYEQYF | TGCAGTGCTAGAGATCAACCGGGCCCCACCTACGAGCAGTACTTC
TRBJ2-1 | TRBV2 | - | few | CASNLAQGDEQFF | TGTGCCAGCAACTTGGCTCAAGGCGATGAGCAGTTCTTC
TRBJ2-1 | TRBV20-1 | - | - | CSARDQRSGRYNEQFF | TGCAGTGCTAGAGATCAGAGATCGGGACGCTACAATGAGCAGTTCTTC
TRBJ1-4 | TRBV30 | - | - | CAWSTGSFSTNEKLFF | TGTGCCTGGAGTACAGGGAGTTTCTCAACTAATGAAAAACTGTTTTTT
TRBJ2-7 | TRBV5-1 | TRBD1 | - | CASSSRTGPPYEQYF | TGCGCCAGCAGCTCTCGGACAGGTCCCCCCTACGAGCAGTACTTC
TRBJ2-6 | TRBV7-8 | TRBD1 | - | CASSPGQGAGGANVLTF | TGTGCCAGCAGCCCGGGACAGGGGGCTGGAGGGGCCAACGTCCTGACTTTC
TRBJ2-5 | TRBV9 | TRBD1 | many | CASSAYLSDRAAETQYF | TGTGCCAGCAGCGCCTACTTATCGGACAGGGCGGCGGAGACCCAGTACTTC
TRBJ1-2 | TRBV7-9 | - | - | CASSSEVNYYGYTF | TGTGCCAGCAGCTCCGAGGTCAATTACTATGGCTACACCTTC
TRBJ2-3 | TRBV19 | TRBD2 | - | CASSPLGRSTDTQYF | TGTGCCAGTAGCCCCCTCGGGAGGAGCACAGATACGCAGTATTTT
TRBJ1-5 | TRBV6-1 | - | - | CASSEALRRSGNQPQHF | TGTGCCAGCAGTGAAGCGCTACGGCGTTCCGGGAATCAGCCCCAGCATTTT